These T cell receptor beta chains were read from a single sample in a study of shared clonotypes between healthy human individuals. Produced via immunoSEQ multiplex PCR; TCRdb's table is partial and in-frame only. The profile shows more than 150,000 clones, around 63% of them singletons. Material: memory CD4+ T cells sorted from blood. These receptors were obtained from a young man in good health. Both conserved end residues are part of each CDR3. The D gene is left open where the match is weak. Clone size is shown for a subset of rows, as once, few, many or a class of expanded clone.

abundance: NA
d_gene: TRBD2
v_gene: TRBV19
j_gene: TRBJ2-3
CDR3aa: CASSMGSGSFTDTQYF
CDR3nt: TGTGCCAGTAGTATGGGTAGCGGGAGTTTTACAGATACGCAGTATTTT

abundance: NA
d_gene: NA
v_gene: TRBV5-1
j_gene: TRBJ1-2
CDR3aa: CASSLWGAEVGGYTF
CDR3nt: TGCGCCAGCAGCTTGTGGGGCGCGGAAGTCGGCGGCTACACCTTC

abundance: NA
d_gene: TRBD2
v_gene: TRBV9
j_gene: TRBJ2-7
CDR3aa: CASSAARASGSEEQYF
CDR3nt: TGTGCCAGCAGCGCAGCCCGGGCTAGCGGGAGTGAAGAGCAGTACTTC

abundance: few
d_gene: NA
v_gene: TRBV25-1
j_gene: TRBJ2-1
CDR3aa: CASSERYNEQFF
CDR3nt: TGTGCCAGCAGTGAACGGTACAATGAGCAGTTCTTC

abundance: few
d_gene: NA
v_gene: TRBV5-1
j_gene: TRBJ1-3
CDR3aa: CASSWNGPPVPERLYF
CDR3nt: TGCGCCAGCAGCTGGAACGGACCCCCCGTTCCGGAGAGATTATATTTT

abundance: NA
d_gene: NA
v_gene: TRBV27
j_gene: TRBJ2-3
CDR3aa: CASSLGRGRDTQYF
CDR3nt: TGTGCCAGCAGTTTAGGCAGGGGAAGGGATACGCAGTATTTT

abundance: NA
d_gene: NA
v_gene: TRBV9
j_gene: TRBJ2-2
CDR3aa: CASQDRNTGELFF
CDR3nt: TGTGCCAGCCAGGACAGAAACACCGGGGAGCTGTTTTTT

abundance: few
d_gene: NA
v_gene: TRBV30
j_gene: TRBJ2-7
CDR3aa: CAWTPGGPIYEQYF
CDR3nt: TGTGCCTGGACTCCCGGGGGGCCGATTTACGAGCAGTACTTC

abundance: NA
d_gene: NA
v_gene: TRBV28
j_gene: TRBJ1-1
CDR3aa: CASKLPGVRGNTEAFF
CDR3nt: TGTGCCAGCAAACTACCTGGGGTTCGAGGGAACACTGAAGCTTTCTTT

abundance: NA
d_gene: TRBD1
v_gene: TRBV7-9
j_gene: TRBJ2-3
CDR3aa: CASSPNQGGTDTQYF
CDR3nt: TGTGCCAGCAGCCCAAACCAGGGGGGCACAGATACGCAGTATTTT

abundance: few
d_gene: NA
v_gene: TRBV2
j_gene: TRBJ1-2
CDR3aa: CASSVQGVTDYGYTF
CDR3nt: TGTGCCAGCAGCGTACAGGGAGTCACAGACTATGGCTACACCTTC

abundance: NA
d_gene: NA
v_gene: TRBV7-2
j_gene: TRBJ1-1
CDR3aa: CASRAIAGKNTEAFF
CDR3nt: TGTGCCAGCAGGGCCATAGCGGGAAAGAACACTGAAGCTTTCTTT

abundance: once
d_gene: NA
v_gene: TRBV29-1
j_gene: TRBJ2-5
CDR3aa: CSVEAQGETQYF
CDR3nt: TGCAGCGTTGAGGCTCAGGGAGAGACCCAGTACTTC

abundance: NA
d_gene: NA
v_gene: TRBV2
j_gene: TRBJ1-4
CDR3aa: CASSLYGLDSEKLFF
CDR3nt: TGTGCCAGCAGCCTTTATGGCCTGGACTCTGAAAAACTGTTTTTT

abundance: NA
d_gene: TRBD1
v_gene: TRBV2
j_gene: TRBJ2-5
CDR3aa: CASSGRDRKETQYF
CDR3nt: TGTGCCAGCAGCGGCCGGGACAGAAAGGAGACCCAGTACTTC

abundance: NA
d_gene: NA
v_gene: TRBV19
j_gene: TRBJ1-2
CDR3aa: CASSLGYGYTF
CDR3nt: TGTGCCAGTAGCCTTGGGTATGGCTACACCTTC

abundance: few
d_gene: TRBD2
v_gene: TRBV7-8
j_gene: TRBJ2-3
CDR3aa: CASSFGTSGRSGYTDTQYF
CDR3nt: TGTGCCAGCAGCTTCGGGACTAGCGGGAGAAGCGGGTACACAGATACGCAGTATTTT

abundance: NA
d_gene: NA
v_gene: TRBV29-1
j_gene: TRBJ2-5
CDR3aa: CSVLVGGGETQYF
CDR3nt: TGCAGCGTTCTGGTGGGAGGGGGAGAGACCCAGTACTTC

abundance: NA
d_gene: NA
v_gene: TRBV5-5
j_gene: TRBJ2-2
CDR3aa: CASSFTGGAGTGELFF
CDR3nt: TGTGCCAGCAGCTTTACGGGGGGCGCTGGCACCGGGGAGCTGTTTTTT

abundance: NA
d_gene: NA
v_gene: TRBV7-9
j_gene: TRBJ2-1
CDR3aa: CASSLQNEQFF
CDR3nt: TGTGCCAGCAGCTTACAAAATGAGCAGTTCTTC

abundance: few
d_gene: NA
v_gene: TRBV2
j_gene: TRBJ1-4
CDR3aa: CASSEVAANEKLFF
CDR3nt: TGTGCCAGCAGTGAAGTGGCGGCTAATGAAAAACTGTTTTTT

abundance: NA
d_gene: NA
v_gene: TRBV6-4
j_gene: TRBJ2-5
CDR3aa: CASFLLVCEVSQETQYF
CDR3nt: TGTGCCAGCTTTTTGCTAGTTTGTGAAGTTTCCCAAGAGACCCAGTACTTC

abundance: NA
d_gene: NA
v_gene: TRBV5-5
j_gene: TRBJ1-2
CDR3aa: CASNLGCGYTF
CDR3nt: TGTGCCAGCAATCTAGGGTGTGGCTACACCTTC

abundance: NA
d_gene: NA
v_gene: TRBV28
j_gene: TRBJ2-5
CDR3aa: CASSLYRGGIETQYF
CDR3nt: TGTGCCAGCAGTTTATACAGGGGGGGTATTGAGACCCAGTACTTC

abundance: NA
d_gene: NA
v_gene: TRBV5-1
j_gene: TRBJ1-2
CDR3aa: CASSLAGNYGYTF
CDR3nt: TGCGCCAGCAGCTTGGCTGGGAACTATGGCTACACCTTC

abundance: NA
d_gene: NA
v_gene: TRBV6-1
j_gene: TRBJ2-3
CDR3aa: CASSDLSGGGTDTQYF
CDR3nt: TGTGCCAGCAGTGATCTTTCCGGCGGGGGCACAGATACGCAGTATTTT

abundance: once
d_gene: NA
v_gene: TRBV7-2
j_gene: TRBJ1-2
CDR3aa: CASSFSGGNGYTF
CDR3nt: TGTGCCAGCAGCTTCTCGGGCGGGAATGGCTACACCTTC

abundance: NA
d_gene: TRBD1
v_gene: TRBV18
j_gene: TRBJ1-2
CDR3aa: CASSQSGGANYGYTF
CDR3nt: TGTGCCAGCTCACAATCAGGGGGCGCAAACTATGGCTACACCTTC

abundance: NA
d_gene: NA
v_gene: TRBV28
j_gene: TRBJ1-5
CDR3aa: CASSTEASNQPQHF
CDR3nt: TGTGCCAGCAGTACAGAGGCTAGCAATCAGCCCCAGCATTTT

abundance: NA
d_gene: NA
v_gene: TRBV9
j_gene: TRBJ2-1
CDR3aa: CASSVDRSSYNEQFF
CDR3nt: TGTGCCAGCAGCGTGGATAGAAGCTCCTACAATGAGCAGTTCTTC

abundance: once
d_gene: NA
v_gene: TRBV4-2
j_gene: TRBJ2-6
CDR3aa: CASSLPGPGANVLTF
CDR3nt: TGTGCCAGCAGCTTGCCCGGGCCCGGGGCCAACGTCCTGACTTTC

abundance: NA
d_gene: TRBD1
v_gene: TRBV5-1
j_gene: TRBJ2-7
CDR3aa: CASSLTTGGLEQYF
CDR3nt: TGCGCCAGCAGCTTGACGACAGGGGGTCTCGAGCAGTACTTC

abundance: NA
d_gene: NA
v_gene: TRBV6-1
j_gene: TRBJ2-7
CDR3aa: CASSEPRTKSSYEQYF
CDR3nt: TGTGCCAGCAGTGAACCCCGGACAAAGAGCTCCTACGAGCAGTACTTC

abundance: NA
d_gene: TRBD2
v_gene: TRBV5-4
j_gene: TRBJ2-3
CDR3aa: CASSRGLAGVTDTQYF
CDR3nt: TGTGCCAGCAGCCGAGGACTAGCGGGAGTGACAGATACGCAGTATTTT

abundance: NA
d_gene: NA
v_gene: TRBV5-1
j_gene: TRBJ2-2
CDR3aa: CASSLGSSNTGELFF
CDR3nt: TGCGCCAGCAGCTTGGGGAGCTCGAACACCGGGGAGCTGTTTTTT

abundance: few
d_gene: NA
v_gene: TRBV7-2
j_gene: TRBJ2-3
CDR3aa: CASSASSYTDTQYF
CDR3nt: TGTGCCAGCAGCGCATCCTCCTACACAGATACGCAGTATTTT

abundance: few
d_gene: NA
v_gene: TRBV11-3
j_gene: TRBJ2-7
CDR3aa: CASSLAGVGEQYF
CDR3nt: TGTGCCAGCAGCTTAGCGGGGGTTGGCGAGCAGTACTTC